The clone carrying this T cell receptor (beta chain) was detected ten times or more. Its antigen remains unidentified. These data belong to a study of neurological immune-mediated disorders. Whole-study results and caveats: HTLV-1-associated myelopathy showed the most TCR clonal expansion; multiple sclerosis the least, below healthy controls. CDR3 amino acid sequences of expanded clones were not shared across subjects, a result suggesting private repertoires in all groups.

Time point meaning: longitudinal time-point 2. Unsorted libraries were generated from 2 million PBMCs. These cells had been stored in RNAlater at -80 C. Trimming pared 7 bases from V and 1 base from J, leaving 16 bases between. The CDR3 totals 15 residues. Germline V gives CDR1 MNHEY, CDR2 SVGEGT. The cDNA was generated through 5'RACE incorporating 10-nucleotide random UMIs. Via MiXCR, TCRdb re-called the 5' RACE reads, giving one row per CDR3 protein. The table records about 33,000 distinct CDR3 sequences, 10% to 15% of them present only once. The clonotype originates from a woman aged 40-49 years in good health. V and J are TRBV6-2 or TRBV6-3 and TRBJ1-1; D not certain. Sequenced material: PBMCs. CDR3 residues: CASTYSPTSNTEAFF. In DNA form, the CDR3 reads TGTGCCAGCACCTATTCCCCGACTTCGAACACTGAAGCTTTCTTT.